This paragraph covers one TCR beta chain sequence. J was trimmed by 2 bases and V by 7 bases; bases with no gene match: 12. The germline CDR1 and CDR2 sequences are SGHTA and FQGNSA. This CDR3 is built from 16 residues. PCR employed 60 Vbeta and 13 Jbeta primers. Generated by immunoSEQ multiplex PCR, the TCRdb table keeps only in-frame clones and is missing some. This sample carries about 160,000 clones, over 75% of them seen once, and the ten largest clones take 1% to 1.5%. The data stem from a study of cytomegalovirus exposure and HLA in healthy donors. This TCR was sampled from a man aged 45-65 years in good health and CMV-seropositive. The chain carries TRBV7-2 and TRBJ2-5; 8 bases agree with TRBD2. Material for sequencing was PBMCs. CDR3 sequence reads: CASNFQTGGGQETQYF. The CDR3 DNA follows: TGTGCCAGCAACTTTCAAACCGGGGGGGGGCAAGAGACCCAGTACTTC.